Listed below are T cell receptor beta chains from one sample, sequenced in a study of T cell responses to AZD1222 COVID-19 vaccine. Sequencing used immunoSEQ multiplex PCR; TCRdb keeps in-frame clones, though not all of them. The sample consists of over 100,000 clones, roughly 88% of them appearing once. Sequences were derived from peripheral blood, sampled on day 0 of AZD1222 vaccination. The receptors here all came from an adult in good health. Each CDR3 is given with its conserved first and last residue.

TRBV2 CASSPTPANYGYTF
TRBV3-1/TRBV3-2 CASSQGWAGSTDTQYF
TRBV29-1 CSAAPGTGGGYGYTF
TRBV29-1 CSVDPIGQTQYF
TRBV2 CASRKTGNTEAFF
TRBV7-2 CASSLGPVTDTIYF
TRBV6-4 CASSDSVREGNQPQHF
TRBV25-1 CASTGATGETQYF
TRBV7-2 CASSHNRGIWNTEAFF
TRBV29-1 CSVEGLTATDTQYF
TRBV20-1 CSVTGGAKQYF
TRBV7-9 CASSSGNEQYF
TRBV9 CASSVAGWATEAFF
TRBV30 CAWSVRGNTIYF
TRBV9 CASSALAGGPFYEQYF
TRBV11-2 CASSLGLRGANEQFF
TRBV20-1 CSAGSGQPQHF
TRBV5-1 CASSLASGTTLPDTQYF
TRBV3-1/TRBV3-2 CASSQDNRVGHF
TRBV9 CASSVRPYNEQFF
TRBV9 CASSGGGTGDSPLHF
TRBV9 CASSVGRGVQYNEQFF
TRBV4-1 CASSQVMQGAREQYF
TRBV30 CAWSRSTPGDCYEQYF
TRBV4-2 CASSLGHLDYEQYF
TRBV3-1/TRBV3-2 CASSFRGTGDFYGYTF
TRBV27 CASSPVMDRGDFGYTF
TRBV19 CASSIGGGLGTEAFF
TRBV6-5 CASSWTAPQETQYF
TRBV4-3 CASSQRGGPYEQYF
TRBV14 CASSPGLAGGPNEQFF
TRBV19 CASSRLTRGETQYF
TRBV9 CASSVEVADETQYF
TRBV5-8 CASRELKTGRAADNEQFF
TRBV5-1 CASSLMEVVNTEAFF
TRBV3-1/TRBV3-2 CASSQDPGPPPNTEAFF
TRBV18 CASSLGQGATEAFF
TRBV11-3 CASSFTSGAGETQYF
TRBV19 CASSTDRARVGYYGYTF
TRBV10-3 CAISSEYEQYF
TRBV2 CASSGHWTGGLGIVAEAFF
TRBV19 CASSIASAYGYTF
TRBV27 CASSFNFDTGELFF
TRBV7-6 CASSLGQRLTDTQYF
TRBV6-1 CASSATSGQGAGELFF
TRBV27 CASSRGNQPQHF
TRBV5-6 CASSLRTGFYNSPLHF
TRBV7-8 CASSLSWSGGLNQPQHF
TRBV20-1 CSASAQGSYEQYF
TRBV6-6 CASSQPPGGRTMNTEAFF
TRBV9 CASSARVGTTGELFF
TRBV19 CASSIRTSRPTDTQYF